The T cell receptor (beta chain) under discussion was sequenced for a study of blood T cell repertoires in COVID-19. Across the study: Italy, Spain and the United States were the sources of the convalescent and acute COVID-19 samples. In each case, the material was cDNA or gDNA derived from T cells, B-cell-depleted T cells, or PBMCs.

Authors' data handling: Using reference gene primer amplification, nucleated cell counts were estimated. Some clones are missing from TCRdb's copy, which holds only in-frame ones; the method was immunoSEQ multiplex PCR. The DNA gave D and trimming, while V, J and clone size come from that table. The sample holds some 170,000 clones, over 70% seen once. The CDR3 has 14 residues. Trimming pared 5 bases from V and 3 bases from J, leaving 13 bases between. CDR1 is SNHLY, CDR2 FYNNEI, per germline. This receptor was identified in a woman older than 75 with active or convalescent COVID-19. The chain joins TRBV2 to TRBJ1-1; TRBD1 is a possible D gene (6 bases). Sequenced: peripheral blood. The CDR3 nucleotides read TGTGCCAGCAGTTGGGCAGGGGAAGACACTGAAGCTTTCTTT. This sequence encodes CASSWAGEDTEAFF.